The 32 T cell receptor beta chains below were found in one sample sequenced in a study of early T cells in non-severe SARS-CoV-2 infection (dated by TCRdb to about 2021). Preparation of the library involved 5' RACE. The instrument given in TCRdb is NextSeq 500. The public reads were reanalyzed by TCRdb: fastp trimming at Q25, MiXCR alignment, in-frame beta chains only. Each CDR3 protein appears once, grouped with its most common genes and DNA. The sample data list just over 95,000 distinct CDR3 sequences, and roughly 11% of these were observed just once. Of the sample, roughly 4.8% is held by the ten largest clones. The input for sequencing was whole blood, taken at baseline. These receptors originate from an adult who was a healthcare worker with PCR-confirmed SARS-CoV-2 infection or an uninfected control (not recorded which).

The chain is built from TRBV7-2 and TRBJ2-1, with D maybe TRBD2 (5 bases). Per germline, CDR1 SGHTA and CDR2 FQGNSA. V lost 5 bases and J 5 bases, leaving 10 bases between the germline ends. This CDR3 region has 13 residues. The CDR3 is CASSRQRNNEQFF. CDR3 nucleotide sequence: TGTGCCAGCAGCCGTCAGCGGAACAATGAGCAGTTCTTC.

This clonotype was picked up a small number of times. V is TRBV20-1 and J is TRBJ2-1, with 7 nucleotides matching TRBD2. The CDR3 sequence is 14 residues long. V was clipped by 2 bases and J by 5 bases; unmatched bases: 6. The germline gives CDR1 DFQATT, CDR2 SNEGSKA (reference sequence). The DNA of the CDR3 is TGCAGTGCTAGACTAGCGGAGGGGAACAATGAGCAGTTCTTC. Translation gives CSARLAEGNNEQFF.

CDR3 sequence (DNA): TGTGCCAGCAACCGGGACAGGGATTCACCCCTCCACTTT. Translating gives CASNRDRDSPLHF. The rearrangement uses TRBV2 and TRBJ1-6; the match to TRBD1 covers 9 bases. In germline, CDR1 is SNHLY, CDR2 FYNNEI. V gave up 7 bases and J gave up 8 bases; unmatched junction bases: 3. The CDR3 totals 13 residues.

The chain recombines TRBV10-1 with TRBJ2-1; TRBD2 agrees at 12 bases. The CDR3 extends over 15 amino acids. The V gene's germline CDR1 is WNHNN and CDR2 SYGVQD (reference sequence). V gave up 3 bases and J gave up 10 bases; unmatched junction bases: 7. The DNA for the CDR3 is TGCGCCAGCAGTGATTCTGGACTAGCGGGGAAAGAGCAGTTCTTC. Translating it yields CASSDSGLAGKEQFF.

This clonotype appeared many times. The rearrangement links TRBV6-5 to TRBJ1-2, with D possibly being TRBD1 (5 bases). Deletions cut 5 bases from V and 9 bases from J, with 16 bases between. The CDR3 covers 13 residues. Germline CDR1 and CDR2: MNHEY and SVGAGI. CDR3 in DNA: TGTGCCAGCAGTCCCCTCGACTGGGGGAGCTACACCTTC. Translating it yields CASSPLDWGSYTF.

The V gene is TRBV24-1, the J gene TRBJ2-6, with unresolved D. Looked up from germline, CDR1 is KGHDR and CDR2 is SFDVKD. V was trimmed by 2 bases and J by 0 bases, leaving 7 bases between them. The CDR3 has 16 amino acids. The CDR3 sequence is CATSDSDRSGANVLTF. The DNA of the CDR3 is TGTGCCACCAGTGATTCTGACCGCTCTGGGGCCAACGTCCTGACTTTC.

The CDR3 DNA is TGTGCCAGCAGCCAAGAAGCCCCCCAGGAGCAGTACTTC. Translation: CASSQEAPQEQYF. The chain has TRBV4-2 and TRBJ2-7; no clear D. V lost 0 bases, J lost 7 bases, and 10 bases lay in between. This CDR3 is 13 amino acids long. Germline-derived CDR1 and CDR2 are LGHNA and YNFKEQ.

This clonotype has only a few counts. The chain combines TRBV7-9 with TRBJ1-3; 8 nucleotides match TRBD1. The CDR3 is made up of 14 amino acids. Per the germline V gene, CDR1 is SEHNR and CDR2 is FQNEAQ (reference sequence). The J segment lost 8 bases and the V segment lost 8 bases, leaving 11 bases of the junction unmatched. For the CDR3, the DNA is TGTGCCAGCTTACCGGGACAGGCCGTCGACACCATATATTTT. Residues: CASLPGQAVDTIYF.

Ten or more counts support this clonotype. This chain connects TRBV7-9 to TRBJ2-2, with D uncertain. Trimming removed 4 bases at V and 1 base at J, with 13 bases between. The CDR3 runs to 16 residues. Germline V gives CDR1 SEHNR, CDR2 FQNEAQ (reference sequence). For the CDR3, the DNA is TGTGCCAGCAGCTACCCCCGGGCACTGAACACCGGGGAGCTGTTTTTT. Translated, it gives CASSYPRALNTGELFF.

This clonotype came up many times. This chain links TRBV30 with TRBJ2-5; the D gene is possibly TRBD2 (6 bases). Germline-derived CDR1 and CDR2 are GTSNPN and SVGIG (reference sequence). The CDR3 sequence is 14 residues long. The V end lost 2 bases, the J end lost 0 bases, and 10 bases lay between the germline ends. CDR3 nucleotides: TGTGCCTGGAGTCCGGGGACTCACCAAGAGACCCAGTACTTC. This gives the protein CAWSPGTHQETQYF. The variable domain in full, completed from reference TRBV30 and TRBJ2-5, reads SQTIHQWPATLVQPVGSPLSLECTVEGTSNPNLYWYRQAAGRGLQLLFYSVGIGQISSEVPQNLSASRPQDRQFILSSKKLLLSDSGFYLCAWSPGTHQETQYFGPGTRLLVL.

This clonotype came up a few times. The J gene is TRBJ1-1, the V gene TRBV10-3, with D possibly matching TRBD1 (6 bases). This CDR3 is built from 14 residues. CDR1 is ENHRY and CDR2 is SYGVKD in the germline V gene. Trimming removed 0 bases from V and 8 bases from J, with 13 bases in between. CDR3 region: CAISESVEGGEAFF. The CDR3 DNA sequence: TGTGCCATCAGTGAGTCGGTGGAGGGGGGAGAAGCTTTCTTT.

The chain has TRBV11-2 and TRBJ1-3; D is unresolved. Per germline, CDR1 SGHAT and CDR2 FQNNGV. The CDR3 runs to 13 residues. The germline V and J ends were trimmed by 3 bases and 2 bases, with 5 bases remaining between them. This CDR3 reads CASSFGPGNTIYF. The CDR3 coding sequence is TGTGCCAGCAGCTTTGGCCCTGGAAACACCATATATTTT.

CDR3 loop: CSASSGGRYEQFF. The CDR3 DNA reads as TGCAGTGCTTCTAGCGGGGGGCGGTATGAGCAGTTCTTC. The V gene is TRBV20-1, the J gene TRBJ2-1; 11 nucleotides line up with TRBD2. Trimming cost V 5 bases and J 8 bases; bases outside gene matches: 5. The V gene's germline CDR1 is DFQATT and CDR2 SNEGSKA (reference sequence). The CDR3 contains 13 residues.

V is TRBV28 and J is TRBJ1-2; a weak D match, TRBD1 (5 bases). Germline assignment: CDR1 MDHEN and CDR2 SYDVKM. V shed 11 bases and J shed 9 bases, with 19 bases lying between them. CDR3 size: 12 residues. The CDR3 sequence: CAWGRANLSYTF. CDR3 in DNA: TGTGCCTGGGGCAGGGCCAATCTCAGCTACACCTTC.

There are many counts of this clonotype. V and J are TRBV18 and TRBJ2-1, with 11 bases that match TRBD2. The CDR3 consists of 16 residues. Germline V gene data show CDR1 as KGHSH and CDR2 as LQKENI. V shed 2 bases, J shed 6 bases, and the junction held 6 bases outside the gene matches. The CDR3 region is CASSPAGLAVSNEQFF. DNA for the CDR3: TGTGCCAGCTCACCAGCGGGACTAGCGGTATCCAATGAGCAGTTCTTC.

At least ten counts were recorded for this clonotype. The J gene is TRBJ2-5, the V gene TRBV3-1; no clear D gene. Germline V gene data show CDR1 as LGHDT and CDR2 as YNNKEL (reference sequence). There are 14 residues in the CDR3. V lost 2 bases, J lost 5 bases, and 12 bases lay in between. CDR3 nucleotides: TGTGCCAGCAGCCAAAATCCAGGACGGGAGACCCAGTACTTC. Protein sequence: CASSQNPGRETQYF.

CDR3 residues: CASTTGIGYTF. The CDR3 region has the DNA TGTGCCAGCACCACAGGGATTGGCTACACCTTC. The V and J genes are TRBV6-2 or TRBV6-3 and TRBJ1-2, with D possibly being TRBD1 (6 bases). The V gene lost 7 bases and the J gene lost 7 bases, with 10 bases spanning the gap. The CDR3 is 11 residues long. Germline V gives CDR1 MNHEY, CDR2 SVGEGT.

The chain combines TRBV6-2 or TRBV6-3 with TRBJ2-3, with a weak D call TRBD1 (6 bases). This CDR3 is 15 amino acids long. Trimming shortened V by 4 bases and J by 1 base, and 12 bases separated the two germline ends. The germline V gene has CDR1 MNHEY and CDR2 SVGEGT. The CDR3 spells CASSFGTRRTDTQYF. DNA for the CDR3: TGTGCCAGCAGTTTTGGGACACGACGCACAGATACGCAGTATTTT.

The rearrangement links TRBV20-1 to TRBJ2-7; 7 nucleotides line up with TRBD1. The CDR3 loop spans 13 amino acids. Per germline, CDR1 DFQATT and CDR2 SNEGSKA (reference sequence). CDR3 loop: CSGTTGTSYEQYF. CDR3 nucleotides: TGCAGCGGTACGACAGGGACCTCCTACGAGCAGTACTTC.

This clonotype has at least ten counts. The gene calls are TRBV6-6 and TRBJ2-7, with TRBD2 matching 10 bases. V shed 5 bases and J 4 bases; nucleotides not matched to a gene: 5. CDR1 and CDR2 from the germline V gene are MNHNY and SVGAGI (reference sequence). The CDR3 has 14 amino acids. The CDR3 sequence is CASSPPSGSYEQYF. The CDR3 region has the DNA TGTGCCAGCAGTCCACCTAGCGGGAGTTACGAGCAGTACTTC.

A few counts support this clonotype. The CDR3 nucleotides read TGTGCCAGCAGCTCCCTAAGTGGAGGGACGGCAGATACGCAGTATTTT. The encoded protein is CASSSLSGGTADTQYF. V and J are TRBV7-9 and TRBJ2-3, with a tentative D call TRBD2 (6 bases). CDR3 length: 16 amino acids. In germline, CDR1 is SEHNR, CDR2 FQNEAQ (reference sequence). V gave up 4 bases and J gave up 4 bases, with 18 bases separating them. The variable domain in full, completed from reference TRBV7-9 and TRBJ2-3, reads DTGVSQNPRHKITKRGQNVTFRCDPISEHNRLYWYRQTLGQGPEFLTYFQNEAQLEKSRLLSDRFSAERPKGSFSTLEIQRTEQGDSAMYLCASSSLSGGTADTQYFGPGTRLTVL.

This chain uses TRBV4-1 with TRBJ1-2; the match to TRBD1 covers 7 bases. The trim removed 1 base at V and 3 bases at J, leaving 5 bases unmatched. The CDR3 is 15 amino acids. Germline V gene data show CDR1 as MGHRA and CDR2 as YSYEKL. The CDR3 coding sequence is TGCGCCAGCAGCCAAGTAGACAGGGCTCACTATGGCTACACCTTC. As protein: CASSQVDRAHYGYTF.

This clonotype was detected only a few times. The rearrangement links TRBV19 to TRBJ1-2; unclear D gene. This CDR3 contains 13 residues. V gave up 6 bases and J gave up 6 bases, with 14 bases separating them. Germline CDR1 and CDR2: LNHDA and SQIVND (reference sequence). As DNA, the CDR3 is TGTGCCAGTAGCGCACAAGCTCAGGATGGCTACACCTTC. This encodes CASSAQAQDGYTF.

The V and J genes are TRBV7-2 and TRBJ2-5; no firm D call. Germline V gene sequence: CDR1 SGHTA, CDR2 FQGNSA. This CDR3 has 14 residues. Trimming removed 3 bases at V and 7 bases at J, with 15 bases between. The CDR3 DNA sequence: TGTGCCAGCAGCTTTTTCTCTCCCTCCGGGACCCAGTACTTC. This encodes CASSFFSPSGTQYF.

The CDR3 bases are TGTGCCAGCAGTACCACAGAGTACGAAGAGACCCAGTACTTC. Protein sequence: CASSTTEYEETQYF. J is TRBJ2-5 and V is TRBV6-5; D is uncertain. Trimming took off 5 bases at V and 3 bases at J, with 13 bases between the two ends. Looked up from germline, CDR1 is MNHEY and CDR2 is SVGAGI. CDR3 length equals 14 residues.

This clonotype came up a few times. The CDR3 nucleotides are TGTGCCACCCGGGACGCCACCTACGAGCAGTACTTC. The encoded protein is CATRDATYEQYF. J is TRBJ2-7 and V is TRBV10-3; the D call may be TRBD1 or TRBD2 (5 bases each). Germline V gives CDR1 ENHRY, CDR2 SYGVKD. The CDR3 has 12 amino acids. Deletions cut 10 bases from V and 2 bases from J, with 12 bases between.

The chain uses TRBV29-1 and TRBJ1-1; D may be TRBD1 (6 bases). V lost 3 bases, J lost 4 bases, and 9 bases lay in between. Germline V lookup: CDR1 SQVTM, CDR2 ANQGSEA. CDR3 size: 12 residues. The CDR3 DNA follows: TGCAGCGTTGAGGGGGCCGGCACTGAAGCTTTCTTT. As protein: CSVEGAGTEAFF.

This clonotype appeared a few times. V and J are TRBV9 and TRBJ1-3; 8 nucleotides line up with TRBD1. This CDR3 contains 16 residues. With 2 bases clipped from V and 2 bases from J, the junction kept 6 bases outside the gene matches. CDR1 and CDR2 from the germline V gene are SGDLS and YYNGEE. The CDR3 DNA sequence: TGTGCCAGCAGCGTTTCAGGGGGCCCCACTGGAAACACCATATATTTT. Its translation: CASSVSGGPTGNTIYF.

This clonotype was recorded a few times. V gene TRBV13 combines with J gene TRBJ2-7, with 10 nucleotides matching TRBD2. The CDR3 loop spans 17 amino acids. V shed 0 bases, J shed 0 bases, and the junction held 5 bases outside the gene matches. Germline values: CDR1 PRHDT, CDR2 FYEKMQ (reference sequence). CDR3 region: CASSLGLAGISSYEQYF. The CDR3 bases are TGTGCCAGCAGCTTAGGACTAGCGGGAATAAGCTCCTACGAGCAGTACTTC. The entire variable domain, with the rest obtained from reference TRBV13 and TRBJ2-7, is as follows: AAGVIQSPRHLIKEKRETATLKCYPIPRHDTVYWYQQGPGQDPQFLISFYEKMQSDKGSIPDRFSAQQFSDYHSELNMSSLELGDSALYFCASSLGLAGISSYEQYFGPGTRLTVT.

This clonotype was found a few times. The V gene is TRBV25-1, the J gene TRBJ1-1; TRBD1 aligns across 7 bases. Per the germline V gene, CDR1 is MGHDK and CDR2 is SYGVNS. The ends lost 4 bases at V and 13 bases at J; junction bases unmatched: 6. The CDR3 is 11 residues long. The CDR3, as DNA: TGTGCCAGCAGTGCGACAGGGTTGGTTTTCTTT. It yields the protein CASSATGLVFF. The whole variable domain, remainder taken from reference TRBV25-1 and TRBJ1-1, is EADIYQTPRYLVIGTGKKITLECSQTMGHDKMYWYQQDPGMELHLIHYSYGVNSTEKGDLSSESTVSRIRTEHFPLTLESARPSHTSQYLCASSATGLVFFGQGTRLTVV.

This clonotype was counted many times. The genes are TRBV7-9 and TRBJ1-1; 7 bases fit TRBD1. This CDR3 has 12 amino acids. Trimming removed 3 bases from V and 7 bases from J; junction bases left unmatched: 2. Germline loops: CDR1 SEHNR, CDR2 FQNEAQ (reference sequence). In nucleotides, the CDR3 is TGTGCCAGCAGCTTGACAGGGAATGAAGCTTTCTTT. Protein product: CASSLTGNEAFF.

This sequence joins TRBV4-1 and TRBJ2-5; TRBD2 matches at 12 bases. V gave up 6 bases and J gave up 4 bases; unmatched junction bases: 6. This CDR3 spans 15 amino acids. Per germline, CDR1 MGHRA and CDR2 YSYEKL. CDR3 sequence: CASSPSGRAPETQYF. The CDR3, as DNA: TGCGCCAGCAGTCCTAGCGGGAGGGCTCCAGAGACCCAGTACTTC.